This TCR beta chain was identified in a study of T cell responses to AZD1222 COVID-19 vaccine. Broader study findings: Females made up more of the donors, who were largely white British, and clonal diversity may have come out too low. Just a handful of people given AZD1222 tested seropositive at baseline.

Germline V gene lookup returns CDR1 GTSNPN and CDR2 SVGIG (reference sequence). With V trimmed by 5 bases and J by 2 bases, 13 bases remained unmatched. This CDR3 contains 16 residues. Concerning this clone itself: Its specificity is not known.

The data were produced by immunoSEQ multiplex PCR, yet TCRdb's version contains in-frame clones alone and is incomplete. This table holds around 140,000 clones, approximately 92% found once. This clonotype originated in an adult in good health. The rearrangement joins TRBV30 to TRBJ2-7; 9 bases line up with TRBD2. Sequences were derived from peripheral blood, sampled on day 0 of AZD1222 vaccination. CDR3 coding DNA: TGTGCCTGGGTGCAGCAAGTAGCGGGAGAACCCTACGAGCAGTACTTC. Amino acids: CAWVQQVAGEPYEQYF.